This T cell receptor beta chain was documented in a study of blood T cell repertoires in COVID-19. On the study more broadly: Samples taken during acute and convalescent COVID-19 were collected in the United States, Italy and Spain.

CDR3 length: 14 amino acids. The germline V and J ends were trimmed by 3 bases and 8 bases, with 11 bases remaining between them. The germline CDR1 and CDR2 sequences are KGHSH and LQKENI. Authors' data handling: It was from reference gene primer amplification that nucleated cell counts were estimated. Produced via immunoSEQ multiplex PCR; TCRdb's table is partial and in-frame only. Clone size and V and J calls were adopted from that table, with D and trimming inferred from the DNA. The sample shows some 74,000 clones, approximately 80% of them seen only once. This TCR derives from an elderly man with acute or convalescent COVID-19. The source material was peripheral blood. V gene TRBV18 combines with J gene TRBJ1-6; a possible D gene is TRBD1 (6 bases). For the CDR3, the DNA is TGTGCCAGCTCACCTGACAGGAACTATTCACCCCTCCACTTT. Translating gives CASSPDRNYSPLHF. The full variable domain, its missing parts supplied by reference TRBV18 and TRBJ1-6, is NAGVMQNPRHLVRRRGQEARLRCSPMKGHSHVYWYRQLPEEGLKFMVYLQKENIIDESGMPKERFSAEFPKEGPSILRIQQVVRGDSAAYFCASSPDRNYSPLHFGNGTRLTVT.